The clone carrying this TCR beta chain was found a few times. Original processing notes: Reference gene primer amplification in the assay estimated nucleated cell counts. Profiling relied on immunoSEQ multiplex PCR, and the TCRdb table lists in-frame clones only, not all of them. Clone size and V and J calls were adopted from that table, with D and trimming inferred from the DNA. The profile shows roughly 250,000 clones, approximately 84% of them singletons. This sample is drawn from a study of blood T cell repertoires in COVID-19. At the level of the study: COVID-19 samples from acute and convalescent phases originated in the United States, Italy and Spain. PBMCs, B-cell-depleted T cells, or T cells provided the cDNA or gDNA that made up the material.

Germline V lookup: CDR1 SGHNT, CDR2 YENEEA. This CDR3 region has 14 residues. The ends were cut back, 5 bases at V and 1 base at J, with 12 bases in the middle. The receptor was isolated from a man aged 45-65 years with acute or convalescent COVID-19. Sequences were obtained from peripheral blood. This chain connects TRBV11-3 to TRBJ2-7; D is ambiguous. The CDR3 DNA follows: TGTGCCAGCAGCCCTGAGGAAACATCCTACGAGCAGTACTTC. Translating gives CASSPEETSYEQYF.